The rows below give T cell receptor beta chains drawn from one sample of a study of blood T cell repertoires in COVID-19. TCRdb keeps only in-frame clones here, not all; method: immunoSEQ multiplex PCR. This table has a few hundred thousand clones, roughly nine tenths appearing once. Sample: peripheral blood. The receptors originated from a woman in her thirties with COVID-19, enrolled during active disease. CDR3s include the opening cysteine and the closing phenylalanine or tryptophan. D genes are given only for firm matches. Size is omitted from some rows. Given values are once, few, many or a class for expanded clones.

>TRBJ1-5|TRBV4-1|-|TRBD1
TGCGCCAGCAGCCAAGTCCCGGGACAGGATTATCAGCCCCAGCATTTT
CASSQVPGQDYQPQHF
>TRBJ2-7|TRBV13|once|-
TGTGCCAGCAGCTTAGAGCTCTCCTACGAGCAGTACTTC
CASSLELSYEQYF
>TRBJ1-2|TRBV6-2/TRBV6-3|-|TRBD1
TGTGCCAGCAGCTTGGGACAGAACTATGGCTACACCTTC
CASSLGQNYGYTF
>TRBJ2-3|TRBV7-9|-|-
TGTGCCAGCAGCCTAATCTCAGGGCTAAGGTATTTT
CASSLISGLRYF
>TRBJ1-2|TRBV19|-|-
TGTGCCAGTAGTTTTGGGACATCCCCTCTCTATGGCTACACCTTC
CASSFGTSPLYGYTF
>TRBJ1-5|TRBV5-8|-|-
TGTGCCAGCAGCCCTTTAGTGGTTAGCAATCAGCCCCAGCATTTT
CASSPLVVSNQPQHF
>TRBJ1-5|TRBV7-2|few|TRBD1
TGTGCCAGCACCCGAGACAGGGATCAGCCCCAGCATTTT
CASTRDRDQPQHF
>TRBJ2-5|TRBV7-2|-|-
TGTGCCAGCAGCTCGTCCCGGGAGACCCAGTACTTC
CASSSSRETQYF
>TRBJ1-1|TRBV11-3|-|-
TGTGCCAGCAGCCCGTCGGGAGGGGGAGGGAACACTGAAGCTTTCTTT
CASSPSGGGGNTEAFF
>TRBJ2-5|TRBV3-1/TRBV3-2|once|-
TGTGCCAGCAGCCAAGATACCACCGTCGGGGACTTC
CASSQDTTVGDF
>TRBJ2-3|TRBV27|-|TRBD2
TGTGCCAGCAGTTCCCTAGCGGGGACCGGGCCAGATACGCAGTATTTT
CASSSLAGTGPDTQYF
>TRBJ2-2|TRBV21-1|-|-
TGTGCCAGCCGCGGGGGATATGGGACTAGCGGGATCAATACGAACACCGGGGAGCTGTTTTTT
CASRGGYGTSGINTNTGELFF
>TRBJ2-1|TRBV9|-|TRBD1
TGTGCCAGCAGCGCTGGGGGACAGGGATTCTACAATGAGCAGTTCTTC
CASSAGGQGFYNEQFF
>TRBJ2-7|TRBV14|-|-
TGTCATACGACAGTCTCCTACGAGCAGTACTTC
CHTTVSYEQYF
>TRBJ1-4|TRBV10-3|few|-
TGTGCCATCGGCGGCGGGGTTAATGAAAAACTGTTTTTT
CAIGGGVNEKLFF
>TRBJ2-4|TRBV7-8|-|TRBD1
TGTGCCAGCAGCACTGGGACAGGGCAAAACATTCAGTACTTC
CASSTGTGQNIQYF
>TRBJ1-4|TRBV29-1|-|-
TGCAGCGTTGAAAAAAGGGGTGGGGGGTCTAATGAAAAACTGTTTTTT
CSVEKRGGGSNEKLFF
>TRBJ2-2|TRBV9|-|-
TGTGCCAGCAGCGTAGGGGCAGAATACACCGGGGAGCTGTTTTTT
CASSVGAEYTGELFF
>TRBJ2-3|TRBV10-1|-|TRBD2
TGCGCCAGCAGGGTAACTAGCGGGGGGGAAACAGATACGCAGTATTTT
CASRVTSGGETDTQYF
>TRBJ1-4|TRBV30|-|TRBD1
TGTGCCTGGGAGGGACAGGGGAGAGGAGAAAAACTGTTTTTT
CAWEGQGRGEKLFF
>TRBJ2-6|TRBV5-4|once|TRBD2
TGTGCCAGCAGCTTAAACCGGGGGGCTGGGGCCAACGTCCTGACTTTC
CASSLNRGAGANVLTF
>TRBJ1-3|TRBV5-1|once|TRBD1
TGCGCCAGCACCGGACAGGGGACGGCGTCTGGAAACACCATATATTTT
CASTGQGTASGNTIYF
>TRBJ2-1|TRBV10-3|-|TRBD2
TGTGCCATCACGAACCGGGAGGGCCGGTTCTTC
CAITNREGRFF
>TRBJ2-3|TRBV5-6|-|-
TGTGCCAGCAGCTTGGTCAGGACTGTTAGCACAGATACGCAGTATTTT
CASSLVRTVSTDTQYF
>TRBJ1-1|TRBV7-2|-|TRBD1
TGTGCCAGCAGCTTAGATGGGACAGGAGACACTGAAGCTTTCTTT
CASSLDGTGDTEAFF
>TRBJ2-1|TRBV5-1|-|-
TGCGCCAGCAGCCTGGACTTAACCTACAATGAGCAGTTCTTC
CASSLDLTYNEQFF
>TRBJ1-2|TRBV28|-|-
TGTGCCAGCAGTTTACGCGGCGGCTACACCTTC
CASSLRGGYTF
>TRBJ2-2|TRBV5-1|-|-
TGCGCCAGCAGCTTGACAGGGCCGGGCACCGGGGAGCTGTTTTTT
CASSLTGPGTGELFF
>TRBJ2-3|TRBV24-1|-|TRBD1
TGTGCCACCAGTGACAAGGACAGGTACACAGATACGCAGTATTTT
CATSDKDRYTDTQYF
>TRBJ2-7|TRBV7-8|-|-
TGTGCCAGCAGCTTATCCGCGCTCGAGCAGTACTTC
CASSLSALEQYF
>TRBJ2-5|TRBV5-1|-|TRBD2
TGCGCCAGCAGCTGGACTAGCGGGCCAGGGAAGACCCAGTACTTC
CASSWTSGPGKTQYF
>TRBJ2-2|TRBV6-5|-|-
TGTGCCAGCAGTTACTCGATACAGGGAGGGGGCGGGGAGCTGTTTTTT
CASSYSIQGGGGELFF
>TRBJ1-2|TRBV19|-|TRBD1
TGTGCCAGTAGTATCCCGCCAGGGGGAAACTATGGCTACACCTTC
CASSIPPGGNYGYTF
>TRBJ1-2|TRBV7-2|-|TRBD1
TGTGCCAGCAGTTCAGAGACAGGGCGGAAAAATGGCTACACCTTC
CASSSETGRKNGYTF
>TRBJ1-1|TRBV19|-|-
TGTGCCAGTAGTATTCGAGGGAGGGGAATTGGCACTGAAGCTTTCTTT
CASSIRGRGIGTEAFF
>TRBJ1-2|TRBV19|-|-
TGTGCCAGTAGGTGGGGGGGAAGCTACACCTTC
CASRWGGSYTF
>TRBJ1-1|TRBV9|-|-
TGTGCCAGCAGCGTAGAGGGGGATCAGAACACTGAAGCTTTCTTT
CASSVEGDQNTEAFF
>TRBJ1-5|TRBV10-3|-|TRBD1
TGTGCCATCAGTTCAACAGGGGAAGCCTATAGCAATCAGCCCCAGCATTTT
CAISSTGEAYSNQPQHF
>TRBJ2-1|TRBV15|-|-
TGTGCCACCAGCAGAGCAGATTACAATGAGCAGTTCTTC
CATSRADYNEQFF
>TRBJ2-1|TRBV7-9|few|TRBD2
TGTGCCAGCAGCTTGAGGGCCGGGACTAGCTCCTACAATGAGCAGTTCTTC
CASSLRAGTSSYNEQFF
>TRBJ2-5|TRBV7-2|-|-
TGTGCCAGCAGCCCAGCCAACCTCCCGGGGGAGACCCAGTACTTC
CASSPANLPGETQYF
>TRBJ1-2|TRBV27|-|-
TGTGCCAGCAGAGACAGCCGGCGGAATGGCTACACCTTC
CASRDSRRNGYTF
>TRBJ2-1|TRBV6-2/TRBV6-3|-|TRBD2
TGTGCCAGCAGTTACTTGAGCGGGGAAAAATACAATGAGCAGTTCTTC
CASSYLSGEKYNEQFF
>TRBJ1-2|TRBV15|once|-
TGTGCCACCAGCAGAGATCTCGCGACAAGGACTCTCTATGGCTACACCTTC
CATSRDLATRTLYGYTF
>TRBJ2-3|TRBV7-2|once|-
TGTGCCAGCAGCTTATCTAGCGCGTCAGATACGCAGTATTTT
CASSLSSASDTQYF
>TRBJ2-1|TRBV2|-|TRBD2
TGTGCCAGCAGTGGGGGGGGGACGGTTTACAATGAGCAGTTCTTC
CASSGGGTVYNEQFF
>TRBJ2-7|TRBV10-3|-|TRBD1
TGTGCCATCACAGGGACAGGGGACGAGCAGTACTTC
CAITGTGDEQYF
>TRBJ2-1|TRBV6-2/TRBV6-3|-|TRBD2
TGTGCCAGCAGCTCGGGACTAGGGAATGAGCAGTTCTTC
CASSSGLGNEQFF
>TRBJ2-7|TRBV6-4|-|TRBD1
TGTGCCAGCAGCACGGGACAGGGGAGCTCCTACGAGCAGTACTTC
CASSTGQGSSYEQYF